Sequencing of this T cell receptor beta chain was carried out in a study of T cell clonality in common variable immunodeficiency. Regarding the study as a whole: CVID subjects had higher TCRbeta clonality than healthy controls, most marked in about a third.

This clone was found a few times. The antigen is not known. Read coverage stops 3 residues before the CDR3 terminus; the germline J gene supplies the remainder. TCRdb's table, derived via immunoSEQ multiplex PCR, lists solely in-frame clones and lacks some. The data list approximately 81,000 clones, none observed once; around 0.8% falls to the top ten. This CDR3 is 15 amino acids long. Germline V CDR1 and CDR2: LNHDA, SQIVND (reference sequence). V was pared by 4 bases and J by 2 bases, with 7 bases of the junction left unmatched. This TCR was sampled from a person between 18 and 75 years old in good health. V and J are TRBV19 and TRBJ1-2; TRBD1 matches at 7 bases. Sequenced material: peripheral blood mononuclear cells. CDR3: CASSRRQGPNYGYTF. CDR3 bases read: TGTGCCAGTAGTAGAAGACAGGGACCGAACTATGGC.